This record covers a single TCR beta chain. No antigen is known for it. These data come from a study of cytomegalovirus exposure and HLA in healthy donors. Study-level findings and limits: TCR beta sequences numbering under 20,000 were associated with HLA alleles at 0.05 false discovery rate in a later analysis. It was 150 to 200 TCR beta chains that were listed as cytomegalovirus-associated.

PCR primers comprised 60 Vbeta and 13 Jbeta primers. Profiled with immunoSEQ multiplex PCR; TCRdb holds only in-frame clones, not every one. This repertoire shows about 100,000 clones, 55% to 75% found once; its top ten account for 3.8%. Sequencing was carried out using PBMCs. This receptor was taken from a man aged 25 to 40 in good health and CMV-seropositive.

CDR3 protein: CASSPPRQGDYGYTF. The CDR3 bases are TGTGCCAGCTCACCACCGCGACAGGGGGACTATGGCTACACCTTC. This chain uses TRBV18 with TRBJ1-2; 9 nucleotides line up with TRBD1. Germline V gene sequence: CDR1 KGHSH, CDR2 LQKENI. V dropped 0 bases and J dropped 3; count of bases not matched to a gene: 2. The CDR3 is made up of 15 amino acids.